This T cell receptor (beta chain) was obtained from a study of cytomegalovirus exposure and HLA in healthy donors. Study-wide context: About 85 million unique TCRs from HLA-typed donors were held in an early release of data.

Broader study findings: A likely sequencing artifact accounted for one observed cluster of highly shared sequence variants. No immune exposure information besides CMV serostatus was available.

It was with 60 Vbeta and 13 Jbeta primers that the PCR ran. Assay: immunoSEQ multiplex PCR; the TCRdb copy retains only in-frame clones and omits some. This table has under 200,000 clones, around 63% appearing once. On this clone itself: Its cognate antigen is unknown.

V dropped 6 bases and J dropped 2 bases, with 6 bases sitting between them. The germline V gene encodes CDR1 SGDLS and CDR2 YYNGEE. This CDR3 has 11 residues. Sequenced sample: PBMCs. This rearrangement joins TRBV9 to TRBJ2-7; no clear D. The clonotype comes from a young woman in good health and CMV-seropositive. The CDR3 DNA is TGTGCCAGCAAGACAACCTACGAGCAGTACTTC. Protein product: CASKTTYEQYF.